This T cell receptor (beta chain) was recorded in a study of blood T cells in healthy people across ages. The V gene end was trimmed by 2 bases and the J gene end by 1 base; junction bases not matched to a gene: 7. There are 17 residues in the CDR3. Looked up from germline, CDR1 is LNHNV and CDR2 is YYDKDF (reference sequence). Then a second PCR, running roughly 7 to 11 cycles, was carried out with a sample-barcoded 5' primer and a J-beta primer mix. TCRdb recomputed calls from the 5' RACE reads with MiXCR, one row per CDR3 protein. Among about 1.8 million distinct CDR3 sequences listed, around 50% were seen once.

The receptor was isolated from a woman between 40 and 50 years old in good health. The chain carries TRBV15 and TRBJ1-1, with TRBD1 matching 10 bases. Sample: blood. The chain's CDR3 is CATSRLGQGVTNTEAFF. The DNA for the CDR3 is TGTGCCACCAGCAGACTCGGACAGGGGGTAACGAACACTGAAGCTTTCTTT. Together with reference TRBV15 and TRBJ1-1, the CDR3 gives the full variable domain: DAMVIQNPRYQVTQFGKPVTLSCSQTLNHNVMYWYQQKSSQAPKLLFHYYDKDFNNEADTPDNFQSRRPNTSFCFLDIRSPGLGDTAMYLCATSRLGQGVTNTEAFFGQGTRLTVV.